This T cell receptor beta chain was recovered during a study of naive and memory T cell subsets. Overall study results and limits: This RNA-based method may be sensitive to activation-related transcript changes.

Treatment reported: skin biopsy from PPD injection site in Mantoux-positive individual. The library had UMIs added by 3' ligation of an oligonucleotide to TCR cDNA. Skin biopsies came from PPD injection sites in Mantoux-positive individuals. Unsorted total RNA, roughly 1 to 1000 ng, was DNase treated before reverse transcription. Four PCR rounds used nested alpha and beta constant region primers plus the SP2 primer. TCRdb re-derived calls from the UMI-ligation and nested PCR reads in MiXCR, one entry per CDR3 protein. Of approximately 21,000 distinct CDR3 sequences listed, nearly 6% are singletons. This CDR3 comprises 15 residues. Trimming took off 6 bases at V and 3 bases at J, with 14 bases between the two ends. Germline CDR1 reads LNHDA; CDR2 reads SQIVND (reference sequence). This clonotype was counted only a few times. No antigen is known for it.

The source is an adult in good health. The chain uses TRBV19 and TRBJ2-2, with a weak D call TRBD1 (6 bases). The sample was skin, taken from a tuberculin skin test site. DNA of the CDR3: TGTGCCAGTAGGTCCGGGCAGGGGTACACCGGGGAGCTGTTTTTT. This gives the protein CASRSGQGYTGELFF.